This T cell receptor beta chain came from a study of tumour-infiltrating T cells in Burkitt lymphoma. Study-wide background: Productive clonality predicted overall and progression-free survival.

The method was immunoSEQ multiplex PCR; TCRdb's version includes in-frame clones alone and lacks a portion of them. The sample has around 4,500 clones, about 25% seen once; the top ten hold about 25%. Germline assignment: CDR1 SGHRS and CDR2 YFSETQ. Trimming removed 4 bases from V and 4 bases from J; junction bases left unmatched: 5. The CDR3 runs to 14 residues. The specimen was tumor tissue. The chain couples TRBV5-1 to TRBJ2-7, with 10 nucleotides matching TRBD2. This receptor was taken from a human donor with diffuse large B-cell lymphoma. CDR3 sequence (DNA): TGCGCCAGCAGCCTCAGCGGGAGGGGTTACGAGCAGTACTTC. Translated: CASSLSGRGYEQYF. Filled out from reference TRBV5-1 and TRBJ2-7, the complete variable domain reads KAGVTQTPRYLIKTRGQQVTLSCSPISGHRSVSWYQQTPGQGLQFLFEYFSETQRNKGNFPGRFSGRQFSNSRSEMNVSTLELGDSALYLCASSLSGRGYEQYFGPGTRLTVT.